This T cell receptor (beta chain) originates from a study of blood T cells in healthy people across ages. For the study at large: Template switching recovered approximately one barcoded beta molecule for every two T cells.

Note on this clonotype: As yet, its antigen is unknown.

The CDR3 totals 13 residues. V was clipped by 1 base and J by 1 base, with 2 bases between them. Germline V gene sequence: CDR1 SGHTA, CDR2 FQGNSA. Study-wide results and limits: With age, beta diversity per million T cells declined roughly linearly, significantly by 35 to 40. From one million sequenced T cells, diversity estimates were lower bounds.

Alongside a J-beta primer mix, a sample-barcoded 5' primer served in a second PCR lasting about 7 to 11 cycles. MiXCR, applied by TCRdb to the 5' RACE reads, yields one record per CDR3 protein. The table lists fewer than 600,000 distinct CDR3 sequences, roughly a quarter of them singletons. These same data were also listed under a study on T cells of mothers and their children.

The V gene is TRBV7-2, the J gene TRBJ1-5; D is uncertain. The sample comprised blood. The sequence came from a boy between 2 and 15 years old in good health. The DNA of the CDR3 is TGTGCCAGCAGCTTAGAGAGCAATCAGCCCCAGCATTTT. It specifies CASSLESNQPQHF. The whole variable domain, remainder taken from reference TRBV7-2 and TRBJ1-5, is GAGVSQSPSNKVTEKGKDVELRCDPISGHTALYWYRQSLGQGLEFLIYFQGNSAPDKSGLPSDRFSAERTGGSVSTLTIQRTQQEDSAVYLCASSLESNQPQHFGDGTRLSIL.